Listed below are T cell receptor beta chains from one sample, sequenced in a study of cytomegalovirus exposure and HLA in healthy donors. Produced via immunoSEQ multiplex PCR; TCRdb's table is partial and in-frame only. The table has approximately 160,000 clones, under 85% seen once. Material: PBMCs. These receptors were obtained from a young woman in good health and CMV-seronegative. The CDR3 runs from the conserved cysteine through the conserved F or W. The D gene is left open where the match is weak. Clone size, where shown, is once, few, many, or a class for clones that have expanded.

cdr3_nt: TGCGCCAGCACCTTGCCCCCAGACAGGGAGATATTCAATCAGCCCCAGCATTTT
cdr3_aa: CASTLPPDREIFNQPQHF
clone_size: -
d_call: TRBD1
v_call: TRBV10-1
j_call: TRBJ1-5

cdr3_nt: TGTGCCATCAGTCAGACTAGCGGGGGTACTTACAATGAGCAGTTCTTC
cdr3_aa: CAISQTSGGTYNEQFF
clone_size: -
d_call: TRBD2
v_call: TRBV10-3
j_call: TRBJ2-1

cdr3_nt: TGTGCCAGCTCACCACTTGAGAGACTCTCTGGGGCCAACGTCCTGACTTTC
cdr3_aa: CASSPLERLSGANVLTF
clone_size: -
d_call: -
v_call: TRBV18
j_call: TRBJ2-6

cdr3_nt: TGCGCCAGCAGCTTGGACAGGGGGAATACAGATGGCTACACCTTC
cdr3_aa: CASSLDRGNTDGYTF
clone_size: -
d_call: TRBD1
v_call: TRBV5-1
j_call: TRBJ1-2

cdr3_nt: TGTGCCAGTAGTATAGGAGGGTCCGGGAATGAGCAGTTCTTC
cdr3_aa: CASSIGGSGNEQFF
clone_size: -
d_call: -
v_call: TRBV19
j_call: TRBJ2-1

cdr3_nt: TGTGCCAGCAGCTTGGTGATAGCGGGAGGGGATGAGCAGTTCTTC
cdr3_aa: CASSLVIAGGDEQFF
clone_size: -
d_call: TRBD2
v_call: TRBV5-4
j_call: TRBJ2-1

cdr3_nt: TGTGCCAGCAGCTTAGGCGGGGGTCTTTCCTACGAGCAGTACTTC
cdr3_aa: CASSLGGGLSYEQYF
clone_size: -
d_call: TRBD2
v_call: TRBV7-6
j_call: TRBJ2-7

cdr3_nt: TGTGCCAGTAGTATAGCTAGAAGCATGAACACTGAAGCTTTCTTT
cdr3_aa: CASSIARSMNTEAFF
clone_size: -
d_call: -
v_call: TRBV19
j_call: TRBJ1-1

cdr3_nt: TGTGCCAGCAGCTCTCTGGCGGGAGGGGCAGATACGCAGTATTTT
cdr3_aa: CASSSLAGGADTQYF
clone_size: -
d_call: TRBD2
v_call: TRBV7-6
j_call: TRBJ2-3

cdr3_nt: TGTGCCAGCGGCTTTATAGCTTTCTTT
cdr3_aa: CASGFIAFF
clone_size: -
d_call: -
v_call: TRBV6-5
j_call: TRBJ1-1

cdr3_nt: TGCAGCGCTCAACCGGGACTAGCGGGGGAGACCCAGTACTTC
cdr3_aa: CSAQPGLAGETQYF
clone_size: -
d_call: TRBD2
v_call: TRBV29-1
j_call: TRBJ2-5

cdr3_nt: TGTGCCAGCAGTGACCAGGGGCCAGGGGCCAACGTCCTGACTTTC
cdr3_aa: CASSDQGPGANVLTF
clone_size: -
d_call: -
v_call: TRBV6-4
j_call: TRBJ2-6

cdr3_nt: TGTGCCAGCAGTGCCTCACTAGCGCTCCTCAATGAGCAGTTCTTC
cdr3_aa: CASSASLALLNEQFF
clone_size: -
d_call: TRBD2
v_call: TRBV6-5
j_call: TRBJ2-1

cdr3_nt: TGTGCCACCAGCAGAGGACAGTCCACAGATACGCAGTATTTT
cdr3_aa: CATSRGQSTDTQYF
clone_size: -
d_call: -
v_call: TRBV15
j_call: TRBJ2-3

cdr3_nt: TGTGCCAGCTCACCACCCGAACAAGTCTATGGCTACACCTTC
cdr3_aa: CASSPPEQVYGYTF
clone_size: -
d_call: -
v_call: TRBV18
j_call: TRBJ1-2

cdr3_nt: TGTGCCAGCAGCGTAGGGGGAGACGGAGCCTACGAGCAGTACTTC
cdr3_aa: CASSVGGDGAYEQYF
clone_size: -
d_call: -
v_call: TRBV9
j_call: TRBJ2-7

cdr3_nt: TGTGCCAGCAGCGTTAGGACTAGCGGGAGCCATGAGCAGTTCTTC
cdr3_aa: CASSVRTSGSHEQFF
clone_size: -
d_call: TRBD2
v_call: TRBV9
j_call: TRBJ2-1

cdr3_nt: TGTGCCACCGGGACAGGAATATCCTACGAGCAGTACTTC
cdr3_aa: CATGTGISYEQYF
clone_size: -
d_call: TRBD1
v_call: TRBV2
j_call: TRBJ2-7

cdr3_nt: TGTGCCAGCAGTTCACCGGGACTAGCGAACTACGAGCAGTACTTC
cdr3_aa: CASSSPGLANYEQYF
clone_size: -
d_call: TRBD2
v_call: TRBV6-1
j_call: TRBJ2-7

cdr3_nt: TGCAGGGCCGACACAGGGTTCGCAGATACGCAGTATTTT
cdr3_aa: CRADTGFADTQYF
clone_size: -
d_call: -
v_call: TRBV29-1
j_call: TRBJ2-3

cdr3_nt: TGTGCCAGCAGTTTACGAAGGACTGAAACAGATACGCAGTATTTT
cdr3_aa: CASSLRRTETDTQYF
clone_size: -
d_call: -
v_call: TRBV28
j_call: TRBJ2-3

cdr3_nt: TGTGCCTGGAGACGGGGGGACGGGGGAAACACTGAAGCTTTCTTT
cdr3_aa: CAWRRGDGGNTEAFF
clone_size: -
d_call: -
v_call: TRBV30
j_call: TRBJ1-1

cdr3_nt: TGTGCCAGCAGACTCTTTCGAGGGACAAACTACAATGAGCAGTTCTTC
cdr3_aa: CASRLFRGTNYNEQFF
clone_size: -
d_call: -
v_call: TRBV2
j_call: TRBJ2-1

cdr3_nt: TGTGCCACCAGCAGGCCGACCTTATGGGCGAGGGATCAGCCCCAGCATTTT
cdr3_aa: CATSRPTLWARDQPQHF
clone_size: -
d_call: -
v_call: TRBV15
j_call: TRBJ1-5

cdr3_nt: TGTGCCAGCAGTGTGGGAAGGGGATATGGCTACACCTTC
cdr3_aa: CASSVGRGYGYTF
clone_size: few
d_call: -
v_call: TRBV2
j_call: TRBJ1-2